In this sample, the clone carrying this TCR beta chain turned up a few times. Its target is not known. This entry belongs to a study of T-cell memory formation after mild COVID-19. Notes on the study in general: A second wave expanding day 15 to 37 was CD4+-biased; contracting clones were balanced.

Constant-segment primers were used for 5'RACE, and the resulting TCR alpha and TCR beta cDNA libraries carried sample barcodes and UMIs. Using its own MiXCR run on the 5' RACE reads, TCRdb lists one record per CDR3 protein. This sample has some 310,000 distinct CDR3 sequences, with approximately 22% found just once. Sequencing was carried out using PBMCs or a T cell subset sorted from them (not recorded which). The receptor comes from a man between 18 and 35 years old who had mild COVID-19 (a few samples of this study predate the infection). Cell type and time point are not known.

The CDR3 loop is CASSRLDSSTDTQYF. CDR3 in DNA: TGTGCCAGCAGCCGACTGGATTCTAGCACAGATACGCAGTATTTT. The chain joins TRBV11-2 to TRBJ2-3; D gene uncertain. V lost 5 bases to trimming and J lost 0 bases, with 12 bases between them. Germline CDR1 reads SGHAT; CDR2 reads FQNNGV. This CDR3 region has 15 residues.